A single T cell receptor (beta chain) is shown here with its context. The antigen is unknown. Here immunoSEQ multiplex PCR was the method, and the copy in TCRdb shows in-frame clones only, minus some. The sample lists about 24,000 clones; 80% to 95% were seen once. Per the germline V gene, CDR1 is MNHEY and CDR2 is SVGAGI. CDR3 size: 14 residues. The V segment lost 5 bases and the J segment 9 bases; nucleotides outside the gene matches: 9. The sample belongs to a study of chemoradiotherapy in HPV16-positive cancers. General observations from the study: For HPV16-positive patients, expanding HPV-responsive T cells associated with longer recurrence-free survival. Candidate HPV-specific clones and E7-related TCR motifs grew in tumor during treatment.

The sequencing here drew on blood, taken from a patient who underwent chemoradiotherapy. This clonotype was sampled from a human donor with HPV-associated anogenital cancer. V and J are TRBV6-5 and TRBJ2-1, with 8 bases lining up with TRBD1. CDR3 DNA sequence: TGTGCCAGCAGTGACCTAGGACAGGGACTTGAGCAGTTCTTC. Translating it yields CASSDLGQGLEQFF.